The 17 T cell receptor beta chains given below trace back to one sample, sequenced in a study of human T cells and chemical hapten exposure. The time point denotes: patch test 1, 2 weeks after DPC sensitization. The treatment denotes: therapeutic diphenylcyclopropenone sensitization with weekly scalp DPC. TCRdb called the RACE reads again in MiXCR, with one record for every CDR3 protein. The top ten clones hold 3.5% of a sample with 75,000 to 95,000 distinct CDR3 sequences, over 9.5% of them seen once. The sequences come from whole blood, collected in connection with sensitization to the hapten diphenylcyclopropenone (DPC). The receptor set was obtained from a woman in her sixties or seventies with alopecia areata. Some clones in this sample may be carry-over from other donors' samples.

This clonotype was seen many times. V is TRBV18 and J is TRBJ1-5; 7 bases agree with TRBD1. The ends lost 3 bases at V and 4 bases at J; junction bases unmatched: 9. This CDR3 comprises 16 residues. The germline V gene encodes CDR1 KGHSH and CDR2 LQKENI. The CDR3 sequence: CASSPFGQVLNQPQHF. CDR3 in DNA: TGTGCCAGCTCACCTTTCGGACAGGTCCTTAATCAGCCCCAGCATTTT.

The chain has TRBV6-5 and TRBJ2-6; D might be TRBD1 (5 bases). This CDR3 is built from 16 residues. Per germline, CDR1 MNHEY and CDR2 SVGAGI. V shed 2 bases and J shed 2 bases, with 10 bases lying between them. Written as DNA, the CDR3 is TGTGCCAGCAGTTACGGGAAGGGGACTGGGGCCAACGTCCTGACTTTC. It codes for CASSYGKGTGANVLTF.

This clonotype was seen more than once but under ten times. The chain uses TRBV21-1 and TRBJ2-3; the table's D call, TRBD1, has no DNA check behind it. TRBV21-1 is reported as a pseudogene. The CDR3 consists of 10 residues. DNA for the CDR3: TGTGCCAACCGGGGAGATACGCAGTATTTT. It codes for CANRGDTQYF.

This clonotype was seen ten or more times. The J gene is TRBJ2-7, the V gene TRBV20-1, with D possibly TRBD2 on 5 matching bases. CDR3 length: 16 residues. Trimming shortened V by 1 base and J by 2 bases, and 18 bases separated the two germline ends. Germline V lookup: CDR1 DFQATT, CDR2 SNEGSKA (reference sequence). The CDR3 nucleotides read TGCAGTGCTAGAGCCATGGACGGACTGCCGACCTACGAGCAGTACTTC. Residues: CSARAMDGLPTYEQYF.

This clonotype was seen a handful of times. The J gene is TRBJ1-5, the V gene TRBV5-1; 9 bases fit TRBD1. V shed 2 bases and J 4 bases; nucleotides not matched to a gene: 4. Germline lookup yields CDR1 SGHRS and CDR2 YFSETQ. The CDR3 is made up of 15 amino acids. CDR3 in amino acids: CASSLQGAGNQPQHF. CDR3 sequence (DNA): TGCGCCAGCAGCTTACAGGGGGCGGGGAATCAGCCCCAGCATTTT. The entire variable domain, with the rest obtained from reference TRBV5-1 and TRBJ1-5, is as follows: KAGVTQTPRYLIKTRGQQVTLSCSPISGHRSVSWYQQTPGQGLQFLFEYFSETQRNKGNFPGRFSGRQFSNSRSEMNVSTLELGDSALYLCASSLQGAGNQPQHFGDGTRLSIL.

The sample holds many counts of this clonotype. This rearrangement joins TRBV20-1 to TRBJ2-3, with 11 bases identical to TRBD2. CDR3 size: 18 residues. Per the germline V gene, CDR1 is DFQATT and CDR2 is SNEGSKA (reference sequence). With V trimmed by 0 bases and J by 4 bases, 12 bases remained unmatched. The DNA for the CDR3 is TGCAGTGCTAGAGATGGCCTAGCGGGGGGTGTCAGGGCAGATACGCAGTATTTT. Its translation: CSARDGLAGGVRADTQYF.

With respect to this clonotype: A much larger clone differs by one base, so this may be a read error. The chain carries TRBV2 and TRBJ2-3; 13 nucleotides align to TRBD2. CDR3 length: 15 amino acids. The germline V gene encodes CDR1 SNHLY and CDR2 FYNNEI. In nucleotides, the CDR3 is TGTGTCAGCAGGGGACTAGCGGGACCCGAGGGGACGCAGTATTTT. Protein product: CVSRGLAGPEGTQYF.

In its sample, this clonotype was seen many times. This chain links TRBV2 with TRBJ1-1, with TRBD1 identical over 9 bases. This CDR3 has 13 residues. CDR1 and CDR2 (germline): SNHLY, FYNNEI. V dropped 6 bases and J dropped 4; count of bases not matched to a gene: 3. CDR3 DNA sequence: TGTGCCAGCAGCGGACAGGGGAGCACTGAAGCTTTCTTT. It is translated as CASSGQGSTEAFF.

This clonotype was picked up many times. The chain uses TRBV29-1 and TRBJ1-4; tentatively, D is TRBD1 (6 bases). CDR1 and CDR2 from the germline V gene are SQVTM and ANQGSEA. V lost 5 bases and J lost 6, with 13 bases in between. CDR3 length: 13 amino acids. DNA of the CDR3: TGCAGCGTTTATTTGGGGGCCCATGAAAAACTGTTTTTT. Encoded protein: CSVYLGAHEKLFF.

The CDR3: CSVEWQGGETQYF. The CDR3 region has the DNA TGCAGCGTTGAGTGGCAGGGGGGAGAGACCCAGTACTTC. The chain recombines TRBV29-1 with TRBJ2-5; D might be TRBD1 (7 bases). CDR3 length equals 13 residues. The V end lost 3 bases, the J end lost 4 bases, and 12 bases lay between the germline ends. Per germline, CDR1 SQVTM and CDR2 ANQGSEA. Full variable domain (remainder filled in from reference TRBV29-1 and TRBJ2-5): SAVISQKPSRDICQRGTSLTIQCQVDSQVTMMFWYRQQPGQSLTLIATANQGSEATYESGFVIDKFPISRPNLTFSTLTVSNMSPEDSSIYLCSVEWQGGETQYFGPGTRLLVL.

This clonotype was seen at least ten times. This chain uses TRBV3-1 with TRBJ1-1; no firm D call. The CDR3 covers 17 residues. CDR1 and CDR2 (germline): LGHDT, YNNKEL (reference sequence). V dropped 3 bases and J dropped 1 base, with 18 bases sitting between them. CDR3 residues: CASSHWGRSQTNTEAFF. DNA for the CDR3: TGTGCCAGCAGCCATTGGGGTCGGTCACAGACGAACACTGAAGCTTTCTTT.

This clonotype was counted only a few times. The rearrangement joins TRBV25-1 to TRBJ1-1; no reliable D call. Trimming removed 1 base from V and 2 bases from J, with 8 bases in between. CDR1 MGHDK and CDR2 SYGVNS come from the germline V gene. The CDR3 loop spans 14 amino acids. The DNA of the CDR3 is TGTGCCAGCAGTGAATTCGGTCGAAACACTGAAGCTTTCTTT. Protein: CASSEFGRNTEAFF.

This clonotype has only a few counts. The V gene is TRBV7-2, the J gene TRBJ2-3; TRBD2 matches at 10 bases. Looked up from germline, CDR1 is SGHTA and CDR2 is FQGNSA. Trimming cost V 2 bases and J 6 bases; bases outside gene matches: 5. The CDR3 spans 15 residues. The CDR3 here is CASSLSGLAADTQYF. The CDR3 DNA reads TGTGCCAGCAGCTTATCCGGACTAGCGGCGGATACGCAGTATTTT.

V gene TRBV20-1 combines with J gene TRBJ2-7; D call uncertain. Germline V gene sequence: CDR1 DFQATT, CDR2 SNEGSKA (reference sequence). V dropped 6 bases and J dropped 0 bases, with 18 bases sitting between them. This CDR3 has 15 amino acids. The CDR3 DNA follows: TGCAGTGCCGCACCCGGCCTACGAAGCTCCTACGAGCAGTACTTC. Its protein product is CSAAPGLRSSYEQYF.

At least ten counts were recorded for this clonotype. This chain uses TRBV3-1 with TRBJ2-1, with TRBD2 as a possible D gene (7 bases). Germline values: CDR1 LGHDT, CDR2 YNNKEL (reference sequence). The length of the CDR3 is 15 residues. The V gene lost 1 base and the J gene lost 7 bases, with 14 bases spanning the gap. The CDR3 bases are TGTGCCAGCAGCCAAGCGTGGGGGGGCGGAAATGAGCAGTTCTTC. Encoded protein: CASSQAWGGGNEQFF.

This chain links TRBV29-1 with TRBJ2-3; D is uncertain. The CDR3 consists of 14 residues. The germline V gene has CDR1 SQVTM and CDR2 ANQGSEA. V was cut by 6 bases and J by 1 base, with 14 bases left in between. CDR3 in DNA: TGCAGCGTCGCCCGCCGGGTACGCACAGATACGCAGTATTTT. It is translated as CSVARRVRTDTQYF.

This clonotype was counted between two and nine times. This chain joins TRBV10-3 and TRBJ2-5; D is ambiguous. V was cut by 4 bases and J by 1 base, with 7 bases left in between. CDR1 is ENHRY and CDR2 is SYGVKD in the germline V gene. CDR3 size: 13 residues. The CDR3 spells CAISGRVQETQYF. CDR3 bases: TGTGCCATCAGTGGGAGAGTCCAAGAGACCCAGTACTTC.